This TCR beta chain emerged from a study of OX40 agonist ivuxolimab in advanced cancers. This CDR3 contains 16 residues. Per the germline V gene, CDR1 is SGHTA and CDR2 is FQGNSA. V was cut by 4 bases and J by 3 bases, with 18 bases left in between. Sequencing was performed with immunoSEQ multiplex PCR; in TCRdb, only in-frame clones are kept and a portion is missing. Among about 83,000 clones listed, about 85% were seen once. This clonotype originated in an adult with an advanced solid tumor such as melanoma, head and neck, liver or kidney cancer. This rearrangement joins TRBV7-2 to TRBJ2-5; D is possibly TRBD2 (6 bases). Sample: CD4+ or CD8+ T cells sorted from blood, taken in a trial of the OX40 agonist ivuxolimab. CDR3 DNA sequence: TGTGCCAGCAGCTCCCCCCCTGGGCGGGGAAAAGAGACCCAGTACTTC. Translated: CASSSPPGRGKETQYF. The full variable domain, its missing parts supplied by reference TRBV7-2 and TRBJ2-5, is GAGVSQSPSNKVTEKGKDVELRCDPISGHTALYWYRQSLGQGLEFLIYFQGNSAPDKSGLPSDRFSAERTGGSVSTLTIQRTQQEDSAVYLCASSSPPGRGKETQYFGPGTRLLVL.